These 9 T cell receptor beta chains were all obtained from the same sample, sequenced in a study of blood T cell repertoires in COVID-19. The repertoire was sequenced with immunoSEQ multiplex PCR; TCRdb's copy has only in-frame clones and lacks some. Seen here are about 200,000 clones, 70% to 90% observed once, and the top ten hold under 25%. Sequencing was performed on peripheral blood. Receptor source: a man aged 55 to 70 with active or convalescent COVID-19.

This clone has just one count. This chain uses TRBV2 with TRBJ1-1, with D possibly TRBD1 on 5 matching bases. V lost 2 bases and J lost 0, with 10 bases in between. CDR3 size: 15 residues. Per germline, CDR1 SNHLY and CDR2 FYNNEI. The CDR3 protein is CASSESQGMNTEAFF. The CDR3 DNA sequence: TGTGCCAGCAGTGAAAGTCAGGGCATGAACACTGAAGCTTTCTTT.

J is TRBJ1-6 and V is TRBV6-5; 9 positions agree with TRBD1. The CDR3 length is 16 residues. The junction had 4 bases not matched to a gene; V was cut back by 0 bases and J by 7 bases. From germline, CDR1 is MNHEY and CDR2 SVGAGI. The CDR3 sequence is CASSYSPGQGNSPLHF. CDR3 nucleotides: TGTGCCAGCAGTTACTCGCCAGGACAGGGGAATTCACCCCTCCACTTT.

The chain uses TRBV7-9 and TRBJ2-4; TRBD2 is a possible D gene (6 bases). This CDR3 contains 16 residues. Germline lookup yields CDR1 SEHNR and CDR2 FQNEAQ (reference sequence). V lost 4 bases and J lost 6, with 19 bases in between. CDR3 DNA: TGTGCCAGCAGCTCGCCGGAGGGCAGATTGGGAAACATTCAGTACTTC. It yields the protein CASSSPEGRLGNIQYF.

The V gene is TRBV19, the J gene TRBJ1-4; D is undetermined. Trimming shortened V by 7 bases and J by 0 bases, and 9 bases separated the two germline ends. The CDR3 runs 14 residues. Germline CDR1 is LNHDA and CDR2 is SQIVND (reference sequence). As DNA, the CDR3 is TGTGCCAGTACCCAAGCGACAACTAATGAAAAACTGTTTTTT. Its translation is CASTQATTNEKLFF.

This clone was picked up one time. The chain uses TRBV30 and TRBJ2-5, with a possible D match to TRBD2 (7 bases). Germline-derived CDR1 and CDR2 are GTSNPN and SVGIG (reference sequence). CDR3 size: 14 residues. In nucleotides, the CDR3 is TGTTCGATGCGGGTCGGGGGGCGGGAAGAGACCCAGTACTTC. This encodes CSMRVGGREETQYF.

Points on this clone: A junction boundary mismatches the germline segment, possibly from a read error. V usage is TRBV5-6 and J usage is TRBJ2-5, with 9 bases aligning to TRBD1. Germline CDR1 SGHDT, CDR2 YYEEEE. This CDR3 region has 14 residues. The CDR3 bases are TGTGCCAGCAGCGGATGGGACAGGGAAGAGGCCCAGTACTTC. Encoded protein: CASSGWDREEAQYF.

This rearrangement joins TRBV5-6 to TRBJ1-2, with a weak D call TRBD1 (6 bases). This CDR3 is 18 amino acids long. Germline CDR1 reads SGHDT; CDR2 reads YYEEEE. The germline V and J ends were trimmed by 0 bases and 0 bases, with 18 bases remaining between them. CDR3 nucleotide sequence: TGTGCCAGCAGCTTGGGGATTAGCAGGACAGCACCTAACTATGGCTACACCTTC. It specifies CASSLGISRTAPNYGYTF.

This chain links TRBV4-1 with TRBJ2-5; maybe TRBD1 (5 bases). The V end lost 3 bases, the J end lost 5 bases, and 16 bases lay between the germline ends. CDR3 length equals 15 residues. Germline V CDR1 and CDR2: MGHRA, YSYEKL. CDR3 sequence (DNA): TGCGCCAGCAGCCAGGACGTAGGACACTACGAGACCCAGTACTTC. It yields the protein CASSQDVGHYETQYF.

This chain connects TRBV30 to TRBJ2-3, with 11 bases that match TRBD2. Germline assignment: CDR1 GTSNPN and CDR2 SVGIG (reference sequence). With 0 bases clipped from V and 3 bases from J, the junction kept 8 bases outside the gene matches. The CDR3 is 17 residues long. The CDR3 bases are TGTGCCTGGAGTGTACTGTGGACTAGCGGGCAAACAGATACGCAGTATTTT. Translation: CAWSVLWTSGQTDTQYF.